This is a list of T cell receptor beta chains from one sample in a study of T cells after yellow fever vaccination. TCRdb re-derived calls from the 5' RACE reads in MiXCR, one entry per CDR3 protein. The sample records 25,000 to 30,000 distinct CDR3 sequences, approximately 4.5% being singletons. Sequencing used PBMCs, either bulk or a sorted T-cell subset (CD4+, CD8+, memory, or dextramer-sorted; not recorded which), obtained on the day of the yellow fever booster vaccination. These receptors all stem from a man in his late teens or twenties who received the YFV17D yellow fever vaccine. CDR3s include the opening cysteine and the closing phenylalanine or tryptophan.

j_call	v_call	cdr3_aa
TRBJ1-6	TRBV7-2	CASSLQSRANSPLHF
TRBJ2-7	TRBV29-1	CSAGDSSYEQYF
TRBJ2-5	TRBV5-1	CASSLGNQETQYF
TRBJ1-2	TRBV5-1	CASSLEPTANYGYTF
TRBJ2-2	TRBV21-1	CASSKADRGFTGELFF
TRBJ2-1	TRBV7-6	CASSVSTGRNEQFF
TRBJ1-4	TRBV20-1	CSARDTGTNEKLFF
TRBJ2-1	TRBV5-4	CASSVGLGSVRSYNEQFF
TRBJ1-4	TRBV7-6	CASSLGPGGTATNEKLFF
TRBJ1-1	TRBV9	CASSPRAPWGTEAFF
TRBJ2-7	TRBV2	CASMADSYEQYF
TRBJ1-4	TRBV4-3	CASSHLPGAPTATNEKLFF
TRBJ2-3	TRBV7-9	CASSPSLAGDGITDTQYF
TRBJ1-1	TRBV5-1	CASSLGGAPNTEAFF
TRBJ2-2	TRBV27	CASGDTGELFF
TRBJ1-1	TRBV7-3	CASSLGIGINTEAFF
TRBJ2-7	TRBV5-1	CASSLDRGGLGGQYF
TRBJ1-2	TRBV5-6	CASSLAGNYGYTF
TRBJ1-6	TRBV11-2	CASSLLRGNGSPLHF
TRBJ1-2	TRBV29-1	CSVDEANTYGYTF
TRBJ2-4	TRBV5-1	CASSLGLRDSGGIQYF
TRBJ2-5	TRBV20-1	CSARKTPKETQYF
TRBJ2-7	TRBV5-6	CASSFQGGLRYEQYF
TRBJ2-3	TRBV2	CASSEARGGLDTQYF
TRBJ2-3	TRBV7-2	CASSRASGGGADTQYF
TRBJ2-3	TRBV3-1	CASSLAGADTQYF
TRBJ2-1	TRBV7-2	CASSLTPTGVGEQFF
TRBJ1-2	TRBV7-2	CASSSPGGTGSGYTF
TRBJ1-1	TRBV19	CASSIRAGGTEAFF
TRBJ1-1	TRBV20-1	CSAPGQANTEAFF
TRBJ1-2	TRBV4-2	CASSLGVDYGYTF
TRBJ1-2	TRBV7-3	CASSLVGQNYGYYGYTF
TRBJ2-5	TRBV7-9	CASSLIQETQYF
TRBJ1-6	TRBV18	CASSPTGTAGRYSPLHF
TRBJ2-5	TRBV5-1	CASSLNRYQETQYF
TRBJ2-5	TRBV6-6	CASSYQGASPTQYF
TRBJ2-2	TRBV5-1	CASSLSPGGVNTGELFF
TRBJ1-2	TRBV28	CASSTYQGQNYGYTF
TRBJ2-2	TRBV10-3	CAISAATRLNGGELFF
TRBJ2-3	TRBV4-3	CASSQIVAGFTDTQYF
TRBJ1-3	TRBV4-3	CASSQDSRGSGNTIYF
TRBJ1-4	TRBV4-2	CASSQARTMEKKLFF
TRBJ2-2	TRBV25-1	CASSELQGTPNTGELFF
TRBJ2-5	TRBV5-1	CASSLGGTRQETQYF
TRBJ1-2	TRBV9	CASSVDPGNYGYTF
TRBJ2-1	TRBV5-1	CASTTQGSYNEQFF
TRBJ2-7	TRBV6-5	CASSYSDSEQYF
TRBJ1-2	TRBV20-1	CSAGTEPSNGYTF
TRBJ1-1	TRBV18	CASSPGENTEAFF
TRBJ1-1	TRBV9	CASSVDRATNTEAFF
TRBJ1-3	TRBV7-8	CASSSNSGNTIYF
TRBJ1-5	TRBV5-5	CASSLIVAARGQPQHF
TRBJ1-1	TRBV5-6	CASSLERGTEAFF
TRBJ1-5	TRBV28	CASTWGSHQPQHF
TRBJ2-1	TRBV6-1	CARDNNEQFF